These T cell receptor beta chains were read from a single sample in a study of tumor-infiltrating lymphocytes in primary liver carcinoma. TCRdb fed the multiplex PCR reads into MiXCR, producing one record per CDR3 protein. The repertoire holds 50,000 to 60,000 distinct CDR3 sequences, around 77% seen once, with roughly 24% in the top ten. The material sequenced was liver tumor tissue from sampling region 5. The receptors originated from a middle-aged man with primary liver carcinoma and hepatitis B virus infection. The CDR3 runs from the conserved cysteine through the conserved F or W. Fields, in order: V gene, D gene, clone size, J gene, CDR3 protein, CDR3 DNA. The D gene is left open where the match is weak. A clone size is listed for some rows: how often the clone was seen (once, few, many), or a class if it is expanded.

V: TRBV5-1; D: .; size: .; J: TRBJ2-1; CDR3: CASSGEHYSEQFF; DNA: TGCGCCAGCAGCGGCGAGCACTACAGTGAGCAGTTCTTC
V: TRBV10-3; D: .; size: .; J: TRBJ2-2; CDR3: CAIGDPEGAEATNTGELFF; DNA: TGTGCCATCGGTGACCCGGAGGGAGCGGAAGCCACGAACACCGGGGAGCTGTTTTTT
V: TRBV28; D: .; size: .; J: TRBJ2-5; CDR3: CGNSFLGDSETQYF; DNA: TGTGGCAACAGTTTTCTAGGGGATTCGGAGACCCAGTACTTC
V: TRBV7-8; D: .; size: .; J: TRBJ2-3; CDR3: CVISAGDTQYF; DNA: TGTGTCATCAGCGCGGGAGATACGCAGTATTTT
V: TRBV5-1; D: .; size: .; J: TRBJ2-3; CDR3: CAGTQDMGDMQYF; DNA: TGCGCCGGCACACAGGACATGGGAGATATGCAGTATTTT
V: TRBV6-5; D: .; size: .; J: TRBJ1-5; CDR3: CASSYSAGDSNQHQHF; DNA: TGTGCCAGCAGTTACTCGGCGGGGGATAGCAATCAGCACCAGCATTTT
V: TRBV11-1; D: .; size: .; J: TRBJ2-1; CDR3: CACSLGTFDEQFF; DNA: TGTGCCTGCAGCTTAGGGACATTTGATGAGCAGTTCTTC
V: TRBV6-6; D: TRBD1; size: medium-sized; J: TRBJ2-7; CDR3: CASSPGLNRGQNYEQYF; DNA: TGTGCCAGCAGCCCTGGACTAAACAGGGGGCAGAACTACGAGCAGTACTTC
V: TRBV4-3; D: .; size: .; J: TRBJ1-2; CDR3: CASSQEDGGRCYTF; DNA: TGCGCCAGCAGCCAAGAAGATGGAGGCAGATGCTACACCTTC
V: TRBV11-2; D: TRBD1; size: .; J: TRBJ2-6; CDR3: CACSMEGDRGISLSGASILTF; DNA: TGTGCCTGCAGCATGGAGGGAGACAGGGGCATTTCCCTCTCTGGGGCCAGCATCCTGACTTTC
V: TRBV28; D: .; size: many; J: TRBJ1-2; CDR3: CASSLGQPYGYTF; DNA: TGTGCCAGCAGTCTTGGACAGCCCTATGGCTACACCTTC
V: TRBV7-9; D: .; size: .; J: TRBJ2-7; CDR3: CASSLADSYGQYF; DNA: TGTGCCAGCAGCTTAGCTGACAGCTACGGGCAGTACTTC
V: TRBV5-1; D: .; size: many; J: TRBJ2-3; CDR3: CASRIQEGTDTQYF; DNA: TGCGCCAGCAGAATTCAGGAGGGCACAGATACGCAGTATTTT
V: TRBV11-1; D: .; size: .; J: TRBJ1-1; CDR3: CASCHEGPEAFF; DNA: TGTGCCAGCTGTCATGAAGGCCCTGAAGCTTTCTTT
V: TRBV6-2/TRBV6-3; D: .; size: .; J: TRBJ2-5; CDR3: CASSDSQEAQYF; DNA: TGTGCCAGTAGCGACAGCCAAGAGGCCCAGTACTTC
V: TRBV11-2; D: TRBD2; size: .; J: TRBJ2-1; CDR3: CASSLQCVPGSSGSHEQFF; DNA: TGTGCCAGCAGCCTCCAATGTGTGCCTGGGAGTAGCGGGAGTCATGAGCAGTTCTTC
V: TRBV29-1; D: .; size: .; J: TRBJ2-7; CDR3: CSVCPSRVKSYEQYF; DNA: TGCAGCGTATGCCCTTCCAGGGTCAAGTCATACGAGCAATACTTC
V: TRBV4-1; D: TRBD2; size: .; J: TRBJ2-3; CDR3: CASSQVPSGGSNPTQYF; DNA: TGCGCCAGCAGCCAAGTTCCTAGCGGGGGATCGAACCCAACGCAGTATTTT
V: TRBV14; D: TRBD1; size: .; J: TRBJ2-3; CDR3: CASSQQQGIGTETQYF; DNA: TGTGCCAGCAGCCAACAACAGGGGATAGGGACAGAAACGCAGTATTTT
V: TRBV11-2; D: .; size: .; J: TRBJ2-1; CDR3: CASLLPLYNEQFF; DNA: TGTGCCAGTCTCCTCCCCCTCTACAATGAGCAGTTCTTC
V: TRBV5-1; D: .; size: many; J: TRBJ2-1; CDR3: CASSDGHYSEQFF; DNA: TGCGCCAGCAGCGACGGGCACTACAGTGAGCAGTTCTTC
V: TRBV6-5; D: TRBD1; size: medium-sized; J: TRBJ2-1; CDR3: CASSLQGSYNEQFF; DNA: TGTGCCAGCAGTCTACAGGGGTCCTACAATGAGCAGTTCTTC
V: TRBV11-1; D: .; size: .; J: TRBJ2-2; CDR3: CTSSLWDTGVLFF; DNA: TGTACCAGCAGCCTTTGGGACACCGGGGTGCTGTTTTTT
V: TRBV11-2; D: .; size: .; J: TRBJ2-7; CDR3: CASNSIGAPSTPYEQYF; DNA: TGTGCCAGCAACTCCATCGGGGCTCCCTCCACCCCTTACGAGCAGTACTTC
V: TRBV18; D: .; size: .; J: TRBJ2-7; CDR3: CASSPQATVPSSYEQYF; DNA: TGTGCCAGCTCACCACAGGCAACGGTACCCAGCTCCTACGAACAGTACTTC
V: TRBV11-2; D: TRBD1; size: medium-sized; J: TRBJ1-5; CDR3: CASSLAGGGNQPQHF; DNA: TGTGCCAGCAGCTTAGCAGGGGGCGGCAATCAGCCCCAGCATTTT
V: TRBV29-1; D: TRBD1; size: .; J: TRBJ2-7; CDR3: CSVEKWDRGVGEQYF; DNA: TGCAGCGTTGAGAAATGGGACAGGGGAGTAGGCGAGCAGTACTTC
V: TRBV7-8; D: .; size: .; J: TRBJ2-5; CDR3: CASKQGRTQETKYF; DNA: TGTGCCAGCAAGCAAGGGAGAACCCAAGAGACCAAGTACTTC
V: TRBV11-2; D: TRBD2; size: few; J: TRBJ2-1; CDR3: CVSSRTSGSSYNEQFF; DNA: TGTGTCAGCAGTCGGACTAGCGGCAGCTCCTACAATGAGCAGTTCTTC
V: TRBV6-1; D: TRBD2; size: few; J: TRBJ2-5; CDR3: CASSQGLVLETQYF; DNA: TGTGCCAGCAGTCAGGGACTAGTCCTAGAGACCCAGTACTTC
V: TRBV29-1; D: TRBD2; size: .; J: TRBJ2-7; CDR3: CSVEDQGGSSYEQYF; DNA: TGCAGCGTCGAAGACCAGGGAGGGAGCTCCTACGAGCAGTACTTC
V: TRBV6-2/TRBV6-3; D: .; size: .; J: TRBJ2-5; CDR3: CVGSYKETLYF; DNA: TGTGTCGGCAGTTATAAAGAGACCCTGTACTTC
V: TRBV28; D: .; size: once; J: TRBJ1-1; CDR3: CASSTGSLLGAFF; DNA: TGTGCCAGCAGCACTGGGAGTCTCCTGGGAGCTTTCTTT
V: TRBV2; D: TRBD2; size: .; J: TRBJ2-3; CDR3: CASDERDDTDMQYF; DNA: TGTGCCAGCGACGAGCGGGATGACACAGATATGCAGTATTTT
V: TRBV7-9; D: TRBD2; size: .; J: TRBJ2-1; CDR3: CASSPWTSAVSSYNEQFF; DNA: TGTGCCAGCAGCCCCTGGACTAGCGCGGTAAGCTCCTACAATGAGCAGTTCTTC
V: TRBV10-1; D: .; size: .; J: TRBJ2-7; CDR3: CASTAILVVEQYF; DNA: TGCGCCAGCACCGCAATCCTGGTGGTCGAGCAGTACTTC
V: TRBV5-5; D: .; size: once; J: TRBJ2-2; CDR3: CASSFNPKTGELFF; DNA: TGTGCCAGCAGCTTTAACCCAAAGACTGGGGAGCTGTTTTTT
V: TRBV4-1; D: .; size: .; J: TRBJ2-3; CDR3: CARSHDRGKADTQYF; DNA: TGCGCCAGGAGCCATGATAGGGGAAAAGCAGATACGCAGTATTTT
V: TRBV28; D: .; size: many; J: TRBJ1-2; CDR3: CASSSLADPGYGYTF; DNA: TGTGCCAGCAGTTCCCTCGCTGACCCGGGGTATGGCTACACCTTC
V: TRBV30; D: .; size: once; J: TRBJ1-5; CDR3: CAWRGQEGNQPRHF; DNA: TGTGCCTGGAGGGGGCAGGAGGGAAATCAGCCCCGGCATTTT
V: TRBV6-6; D: .; size: once; J: TRBJ2-3; CDR3: CASSYEAGDQHQYF; DNA: TGTGCCAGCAGTTACGAGGCAGGGGATCAACACCAGTATTTT
V: TRBV5-8; D: .; size: .; J: TRBJ1-1; CDR3: CASRQTVPIEAFF; DNA: TGTGCCAGCAGACAAACAGTGCCCATTGAAGCTTTCTTT
V: TRBV7-9; D: .; size: .; J: TRBJ2-3; CDR3: CASRPEADPNTQYF; DNA: TGTGCCAGCAGACCCGAGGCTGATCCGAATACGCAATATTTT
V: TRBV29-1; D: .; size: .; J: TRBJ1-5; CDR3: CSVVWQNNQSKHF; DNA: TGCAGCGTTGTCTGGCAGAACAATCAGTCCAAGCATTTT
V: TRBV4-3; D: .; size: .; J: TRBJ2-7; CDR3: CASSQPGESEWYF; DNA: TGCGCCAGTAGCCAACCGGGAGAGTCCGAGTGGTACTTC
V: TRBV6-2/TRBV6-3; D: .; size: .; J: TRBJ1-1; CDR3: CASSSPRTEPEAFF; DNA: TGTGCCAGCAGTTCTCCAAGGACAGAGCCAGAAGCTTTCTTT
V: TRBV10-3; D: .; size: .; J: TRBJ1-1; CDR3: CATSTGGQESTEAFF; DNA: TGTGCCACTTCCACCGGGGGACAAGAGAGCACTGAGGCTTTCTTT
V: TRBV5-4; D: TRBD2; size: .; J: TRBJ2-1; CDR3: CASSLGSSGIYEQFF; DNA: TGTGCCAGCAGCTTGGGATCTAGCGGTATCTATGAGCAGTTCTTC
V: TRBV5-1; D: .; size: many; J: TRBJ2-3; CDR3: CASSLNGRASTDTQYF; DNA: TGCGCCAGCAGCTTGAACGGCCGTGCTAGCACAGATACGCAGTATTTT
V: TRBV5-6; D: .; size: once; J: TRBJ1-1; CDR3: CASKFPGLIPTEAFF; DNA: TGTGCCAGCAAGTTTCCGGGCCTTATTCCCACTGAAGCTTTCTTT
V: TRBV12-3/TRBV12-4; D: TRBD2; size: .; J: TRBJ2-5; CDR3: CASGLAGGEETQYF; DNA: TGTGCCAGTGGATTAGCGGGAGGAGAAGAGACCCAGTACTTC
V: TRBV19; D: .; size: few; J: TRBJ1-1; CDR3: CASSIARGGNEAFF; DNA: TGTGCCAGTAGCATAGCGCGGGGAGGGAATGAAGCTTTCTTT
V: TRBV11-1; D: .; size: .; J: TRBJ2-1; CDR3: CASSPRVADSYNEHFF; DNA: TGTGCCAGCAGCCCCCGGGTGGCGGACTCTTACAATGAACACTTCTTC
V: TRBV5-1; D: .; size: .; J: TRBJ2-1; CDR3: CASSSLQGNEQFF; DNA: TGCGCCAGCAGCTCCCTCCAAGGCAATGAGCAGTTCTTC